A selection of T cell receptor beta chains follows, all from one sample in a study of blood T cell repertoires in COVID-19. Assay: immunoSEQ multiplex PCR; the TCRdb copy retains only in-frame clones and omits some. The sample shows around 200,000 clones, more than 70% of them seen only once. The sample consisted of peripheral blood. The receptors come from a man aged 35 to 55 with active or convalescent COVID-19. CDR3s include the opening cysteine and the closing phenylalanine or tryptophan. The order of the fields is CDR3 length, D gene, clone size, V gene, J gene, CDR3 DNA, CDR3 protein. The D gene is left open where the match is weak. Only part of the rows carry a size: once, few, many, or a class if the clone is expanded.

len: 14
d_gene: TRBD1
abundance: .
v_gene: TRBV30
j_gene: TRBJ2-5
CDR3nt: TGTGCCTGCCGGACAGGGGGTTTTGCGGAGACCCAGTACTTC
CDR3aa: CACRTGGFAETQYF

len: 15
d_gene: TRBD2
abundance: .
v_gene: TRBV15
j_gene: TRBJ2-7
CDR3nt: TGTGCCACCAGCAGAGAGGCGGGGGGAACCTACGAGCAGTACTTC
CDR3aa: CATSREAGGTYEQYF

len: 12
d_gene: .
abundance: .
v_gene: TRBV25-1
j_gene: TRBJ1-4
CDR3nt: TGTGCCAGCCACAGGGCCGGTGAAAAACTGTTTTTT
CDR3aa: CASHRAGEKLFF

len: 12
d_gene: .
abundance: .
v_gene: TRBV24-1
j_gene: TRBJ2-7
CDR3nt: TGTGCCACCAGTGACATCTTCAGCGAGCAGTACTTC
CDR3aa: CATSDIFSEQYF

len: 16
d_gene: .
abundance: .
v_gene: TRBV19
j_gene: TRBJ1-4
CDR3nt: TGTGCCAGTACCAAACCCGGACAGACAACTAATGAAAAACTGTTTTTT
CDR3aa: CASTKPGQTTNEKLFF

len: 12
d_gene: .
abundance: .
v_gene: TRBV5-1
j_gene: TRBJ2-7
CDR3nt: TGCGCCAGCAGAAGGTTACAGGGTGAGCAGTACTTC
CDR3aa: CASRRLQGEQYF

len: 16
d_gene: .
abundance: .
v_gene: TRBV5-4
j_gene: TRBJ1-2
CDR3nt: TGTGCCAGCAGCTCCGACCCGGGGGGGGGCGTCAGTGGCTACACCTTC
CDR3aa: CASSSDPGGGVSGYTF

len: 14
d_gene: .
abundance: .
v_gene: TRBV5-1
j_gene: TRBJ1-1
CDR3nt: TGCGCCAGCAGCTTGTCAGGGGATAACACCAAAGCTTTCTTT
CDR3aa: CASSLSGDNTKAFF

len: 13
d_gene: .
abundance: .
v_gene: TRBV6-6
j_gene: TRBJ1-1
CDR3nt: TGTGCCAGCAGTTGGCCCAGTACAGGAGAAGCTTTCTTT
CDR3aa: CASSWPSTGEAFF

len: 13
d_gene: .
abundance: .
v_gene: TRBV5-4
j_gene: TRBJ2-7
CDR3nt: TGTGCCAGCAGTACCGCCCCGGGCTACGAGCAGTACTTC
CDR3aa: CASSTAPGYEQYF

len: 15
d_gene: .
abundance: .
v_gene: TRBV5-1
j_gene: TRBJ2-1
CDR3nt: TGCGCCAGCAGCTTGGACCCTACAGAGTACAATGAGCAGTTCTTC
CDR3aa: CASSLDPTEYNEQFF

len: 17
d_gene: TRBD2
abundance: .
v_gene: TRBV27
j_gene: TRBJ2-3
CDR3nt: TGTGCCAGCAGTTTATATCCTAGCGGGGCGTACACAGATACGCAGTATTTT
CDR3aa: CASSLYPSGAYTDTQYF

len: 16
d_gene: TRBD2
abundance: .
v_gene: TRBV19
j_gene: TRBJ2-3
CDR3nt: TGTGCCAGTAGGGGGACTAGCGGGAGGGCCTCAGATACGCAGTATTTT
CDR3aa: CASRGTSGRASDTQYF

len: 17
d_gene: TRBD2
abundance: .
v_gene: TRBV7-3
j_gene: TRBJ2-5
CDR3nt: TGTGCCAGCAGCCTGACGGGTAGCGGGACGTACCAAGAGACCCAGTACTTC
CDR3aa: CASSLTGSGTYQETQYF

len: 17
d_gene: .
abundance: .
v_gene: TRBV15
j_gene: TRBJ1-4
CDR3nt: TGTGCCACCAGCAGAGCAGGCAGCGGGAGGACTAATGAAAAACTGTTTTTT
CDR3aa: CATSRAGSGRTNEKLFF

len: 18
d_gene: TRBD1
abundance: once
v_gene: TRBV11-3
j_gene: TRBJ1-2
CDR3nt: TGTGCCAGCAGCTTCCCCGGCGGACAGGGCGGGGGTTACTATGGCTACACCTTC
CDR3aa: CASSFPGGQGGGYYGYTF

len: 12
d_gene: .
abundance: .
v_gene: TRBV10-3
j_gene: TRBJ1-2
CDR3nt: TGTGCCATCAGTGAGGTGAACAATGGCTACACCTTC
CDR3aa: CAISEVNNGYTF

len: 13
d_gene: TRBD2
abundance: .
v_gene: TRBV28
j_gene: TRBJ2-3
CDR3nt: TGTGCCAGCAGCCGGGACTACACAGATACGCAGTATTTT
CDR3aa: CASSRDYTDTQYF

len: 16
d_gene: TRBD1
abundance: .
v_gene: TRBV5-1
j_gene: TRBJ2-5
CDR3nt: TGCGCCAGCAGCCCACCCCCGGGGACAGGGGGGGAGACCCAGTACTTC
CDR3aa: CASSPPPGTGGETQYF

len: 14
d_gene: .
abundance: .
v_gene: TRBV18
j_gene: TRBJ1-5
CDR3nt: TGTGCCAGCTCACCGACGGCCCTGGGCCAGCCCCAGCATTTT
CDR3aa: CASSPTALGQPQHF

len: 17
d_gene: TRBD1
abundance: .
v_gene: TRBV7-6
j_gene: TRBJ1-2
CDR3nt: TGTGCCAGCAGCTCCGGGACAGGGGGATTAGTTGGTTATGGCTACACCTTC
CDR3aa: CASSSGTGGLVGYGYTF

len: 13
d_gene: .
abundance: .
v_gene: TRBV6-6
j_gene: TRBJ1-3
CDR3nt: TGTGCCAGCAGTCAAACAGGGGGAAACACCATATATTTT
CDR3aa: CASSQTGGNTIYF

len: 15
d_gene: .
abundance: .
v_gene: TRBV24-1
j_gene: TRBJ1-4
CDR3nt: TGTGCCACCAGTGATTCCCAAGGAGGAGGTGAAAAACTGTTTTTT
CDR3aa: CATSDSQGGGEKLFF

len: 16
d_gene: TRBD1
abundance: once
v_gene: TRBV3-1/TRBV3-2
j_gene: TRBJ1-6
CDR3nt: TGTGCCAGCAGCCCAAGACAGGGTGCCGGTAATTCACCCCTCCACTTT
CDR3aa: CASSPRQGAGNSPLHF

len: 14
d_gene: TRBD1
abundance: .
v_gene: TRBV7-2
j_gene: TRBJ2-7
CDR3nt: TGTGCCAGCAGCTTAGGAGACAGGGTTAACGAGCAGTACTTC
CDR3aa: CASSLGDRVNEQYF

len: 14
d_gene: .
abundance: .
v_gene: TRBV6-6
j_gene: TRBJ1-1
CDR3nt: TGTGCCAGCAGTTCCGGGACATTGAACACTGAAGCTTTCTTT
CDR3aa: CASSSGTLNTEAFF

len: 14
d_gene: TRBD2
abundance: .
v_gene: TRBV30
j_gene: TRBJ2-2
CDR3nt: TGTGCCTGGAGTCTAGCGGCGAACACCGGGGAGCTGTTTTTT
CDR3aa: CAWSLAANTGELFF

len: 15
d_gene: .
abundance: .
v_gene: TRBV19
j_gene: TRBJ2-2
CDR3nt: TGTGCCAGTAGTCCCCAGGGGTTACGGACCGGGGAGCTGTTTTTT
CDR3aa: CASSPQGLRTGELFF

len: 17
d_gene: .
abundance: .
v_gene: TRBV21-1
j_gene: TRBJ1-1
CDR3nt: TGTGCCAGCAGCCTTGGCGTGGGCAGGGGGTTAGTGACTGAAGCTTTCTTT
CDR3aa: CASSLGVGRGLVTEAFF

len: 14
d_gene: .
abundance: .
v_gene: TRBV9
j_gene: TRBJ2-7
CDR3nt: TGTGCCAGCAGCCCCCAAGTCGGGAACTACGAGCAGTACTTC
CDR3aa: CASSPQVGNYEQYF

len: 15
d_gene: TRBD1
abundance: .
v_gene: TRBV29-1
j_gene: TRBJ1-2
CDR3nt: TGCAGCGTTGAATACCGGGACAGGGGTCGTTATGGCTACACCTTC
CDR3aa: CSVEYRDRGRYGYTF

len: 17
d_gene: TRBD2
abundance: .
v_gene: TRBV7-2
j_gene: TRBJ2-1
CDR3nt: TGTGCCAGCAGCTTCGTACTAGCGGGGGAGTTCTACAATGAGCAGTTCTTC
CDR3aa: CASSFVLAGEFYNEQFF

len: 15
d_gene: TRBD1
abundance: .
v_gene: TRBV10-1
j_gene: TRBJ2-7
CDR3nt: TGCGCCAGCAGTGAGGGACAGGGAATTAGCTACGAGCAGTACTTC
CDR3aa: CASSEGQGISYEQYF

len: 15
d_gene: .
abundance: .
v_gene: TRBV15
j_gene: TRBJ1-2
CDR3nt: TGTGCCGTCGGGGGGAGGCCGCTAGCTAACTATGGCTACACCTTC
CDR3aa: CAVGGRPLANYGYTF